Following are 5 T cell receptor beta chains from one sample sequenced in a study of STAT3 mutations in large granular lymphocyte leukemia. Study-level results: In T-cell large granular lymphocyte leukemia, about half of patients showed multiple immunodominant subclonotypes.

Their specific antigens are unknown. Some clones are missing from TCRdb's copy, which holds only in-frame ones; the method was immunoSEQ multiplex PCR. The sample lists 30,000 to 40,000 clones; approximately 83% were seen once. Sequenced sample: peripheral blood mononuclear cells. The receptors shown here come from a man in his sixties with T-cell large granular lymphocyte leukemia. Some clones in this sample may be carry-over from other donors' samples.

The rearrangement uses TRBV2 and TRBJ2-7; D could derive from TRBD1 or TRBD2 (7 bases each). Germline CDR1 and CDR2: SNHLY and FYNNEI. Trimming left V 3 bases short and J 2 bases short, with 14 bases between. The CDR3 sequence is 15 residues long. For the CDR3, the DNA is TGTGCCAGCAGTGAGGGAGGGGGCCCGACCTACGAGCAGTACTTC. This sequence encodes CASSEGGGPTYEQYF.

The CDR3, as DNA: TGTGCCTGGGGCGGGGAATTTGACCACGAGCAGTACTTC. This encodes CAWGGEFDHEQYF. The chain recombines TRBV30 with TRBJ2-7; D possibly corresponds to TRBD2 (6 bases). Germline CDR1 and CDR2: GTSNPN and SVGIG (reference sequence). CDR3 length equals 13 residues. The germline V and J ends were trimmed by 5 bases and 5 bases, with 16 bases remaining between them.

This clone appeared a single time. The rearrangement uses TRBV6-6 and TRBJ2-7, with D possibly matching TRBD2 (5 bases). This CDR3 has 14 residues. V gave up 5 bases and J gave up 3 bases, with 14 bases separating them. The germline V gene encodes CDR1 MNHNY and CDR2 SVGAGI (reference sequence). The CDR3 here is CASSITTGFYEQYF. The CDR3 coding sequence is TGTGCCAGCAGTATCACCACGGGGTTCTACGAGCAGTACTTC.

Regarding this clone: In the same sample, other DNA sequences code for this CDR3. This sequence joins TRBV5-1 and TRBJ2-1; TRBD2 matches at 10 bases. CDR3 length: 15 amino acids. The germline V gene encodes CDR1 SGHRS and CDR2 YFSETQ. Trimming cost V 0 bases and J 4 bases; bases outside gene matches: 1. As DNA, the CDR3 is TGCGCCAGCAGCTTGGAAGCGGGAGGGTACAATGAGCAGTTCTTC. Residues: CASSLEAGGYNEQFF.

V is TRBV15 and J is TRBJ2-5; TRBD2 agrees at 8 bases. The germline V gene has CDR1 LNHNV and CDR2 YYDKDF (reference sequence). V trimming: 5 bases; J trimming: 2 bases; junction bases outside the gene matches: 13. CDR3 length: 17 residues. CDR3 amino acids: CATSPQPAGVSQETQYF. In DNA form, the CDR3 reads TGTGCCACCAGCCCTCAGCCAGCGGGAGTCTCGCAAGAGACCCAGTACTTC.